This T cell receptor beta chain stems from a study of blood T cell dynamics during melanoma immunotherapy. General study points: The study could not tell melanoma-specific clones from general immune activation.

Time point defined: week 3, after first cycle of checkpoint inhibitor. Patients with prior systemic cancer treatment, concomitant immunosuppressants, or other active malignancies were excluded. Details on this clone: Its antigen is not known.

Each bulk PBMC sample had 300 to 400 ng DNA loaded. This table comes from immunoSEQ multiplex PCR, and its TCRdb copy is limited to in-frame clones, with some not included. This sample has 8,400 or so clones, with more than 80% found just once. Germline assignment: CDR1 MNHEY and CDR2 SMNVEV (reference sequence). The CDR3 has 15 amino acids. Germline trimming cut 2 bases from V and 3 bases from J; bases unmatched to any gene: 4. This TCR came from a human donor with melanoma. The chain recombines TRBV27 with TRBJ2-3, with TRBD1 matching 8 bases. The sequencing here drew on blood, taken from a patient treated with checkpoint blockade. The CDR3 protein is CASSLRRQGTDTQYF. The CDR3, as DNA: TGTGCCAGCAGTTTACGACGACAGGGGACAGATACGCAGTATTTT.